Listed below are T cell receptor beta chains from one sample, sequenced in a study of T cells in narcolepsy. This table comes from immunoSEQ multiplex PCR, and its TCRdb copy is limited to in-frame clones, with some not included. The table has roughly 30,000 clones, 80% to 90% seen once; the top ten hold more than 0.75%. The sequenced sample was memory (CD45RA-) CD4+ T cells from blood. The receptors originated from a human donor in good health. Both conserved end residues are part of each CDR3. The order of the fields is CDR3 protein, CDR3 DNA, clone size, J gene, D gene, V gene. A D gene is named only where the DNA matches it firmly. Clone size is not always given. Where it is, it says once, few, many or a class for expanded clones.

CDR3aa: CAWSIGTSTNEKLFF; CDR3nt: TGTGCCTGGAGTATAGGGACATCAACTAATGAAAAACTGTTTTTT; abundance: once; j_gene: TRBJ1-4; d_gene: -; v_gene: TRBV30
CDR3aa: CASSGSMNTEAFF; CDR3nt: TGTGCCAGTAGTGGCAGTATGAACACTGAAGCTTTCTTT; abundance: -; j_gene: TRBJ1-1; d_gene: -; v_gene: TRBV19
CDR3aa: CASGYGVNQPQHF; CDR3nt: TGTGCTAGTGGTTATGGGGTCAATCAGCCCCAGCATTTT; abundance: -; j_gene: TRBJ1-5; d_gene: -; v_gene: TRBV12-5
CDR3aa: CASSTLMEWSYGYTF; CDR3nt: TGTGCCAGCAGCACCCTTATGGAATGGAGCTATGGCTACACCTTC; abundance: -; j_gene: TRBJ1-2; d_gene: -; v_gene: TRBV7-2
CDR3aa: CASSQDPGTDTQYF; CDR3nt: TGTGCCAGCAGCCAAGATCCAGGCACAGATACGCAGTATTTT; abundance: -; j_gene: TRBJ2-3; d_gene: -; v_gene: TRBV4-2
CDR3aa: CATSRDRGLGANVLTF; CDR3nt: TGTGCCACCAGCAGAGACAGGGGGCTCGGGGCCAACGTCCTGACTTTC; abundance: -; j_gene: TRBJ2-6; d_gene: TRBD1; v_gene: TRBV15
CDR3aa: CASSEIIGGRLVDTGELFF; CDR3nt: TGTGCCAGCAGTGAAATTATTGGCGGCCGCCTCGTTGACACCGGGGAGCTGTTTTTT; abundance: -; j_gene: TRBJ2-2; d_gene: -; v_gene: TRBV6-1
CDR3aa: CASASKGGNTGELFF; CDR3nt: TGTGCCAGCGCTTCTAAAGGGGGGAACACCGGGGAGCTGTTTTTT; abundance: -; j_gene: TRBJ2-2; d_gene: -; v_gene: TRBV6-1
CDR3aa: CASSARQGSGTGELFF; CDR3nt: TGTGCCAGCAGTGCTAGACAGGGGAGCGGCACCGGGGAGCTGTTTTTT; abundance: -; j_gene: TRBJ2-2; d_gene: TRBD1; v_gene: TRBV7-7
CDR3aa: CASSLFPPRGPANRYF; CDR3nt: TGTGCCAGCAGTTTATTCCCACCACGGGGACCCGCAAACAGGTACTTC; abundance: -; j_gene: TRBJ2-7; d_gene: -; v_gene: TRBV28
CDR3aa: CASSYGGASTDTQYF; CDR3nt: TGTGCCAGCAGCTATGGAGGAGCTAGCACAGATACGCAGTATTTT; abundance: -; j_gene: TRBJ2-3; d_gene: -; v_gene: TRBV5-8
CDR3aa: CASSQDLGTGAYEQYF; CDR3nt: TGCGCCAGCAGCCAAGATCTTGGGACAGGGGCCTACGAGCAGTACTTC; abundance: once; j_gene: TRBJ2-7; d_gene: TRBD1; v_gene: TRBV4-3
CDR3aa: CASSPEPTGELFF; CDR3nt: TGTGCTAGCAGCCCGGAGCCGACCGGGGAGCTGTTTTTT; abundance: -; j_gene: TRBJ2-2; d_gene: -; v_gene: TRBV7-7
CDR3aa: CASSHRQRSYGYTF; CDR3nt: TGCGCCAGCAGCCACAGACAGAGAAGCTATGGCTACACCTTC; abundance: -; j_gene: TRBJ1-2; d_gene: -; v_gene: TRBV4-1
CDR3aa: CAWSDAVGYTF; CDR3nt: TGTGCCTGGAGTGACGCGGTGGGCTACACCTTC; abundance: -; j_gene: TRBJ1-2; d_gene: -; v_gene: TRBV30
CDR3aa: CASSLSQSYGYTF; CDR3nt: TGTGCCAGCAGCTTAAGTCAGAGCTATGGCTACACCTTC; abundance: -; j_gene: TRBJ1-2; d_gene: -; v_gene: TRBV14
CDR3aa: CASSLQGLYGYTF; CDR3nt: TGTGCCAGCAGCCTACAGGGGCTCTATGGCTACACCTTC; abundance: -; j_gene: TRBJ1-2; d_gene: TRBD1; v_gene: TRBV5-4
CDR3aa: CASSGGVAGAPFNEQFF; CDR3nt: TGTGCCAGCAGCGGGGGGGTAGCGGGCGCTCCCTTCAATGAGCAGTTCTTC; abundance: -; j_gene: TRBJ2-1; d_gene: TRBD2; v_gene: TRBV11-2
CDR3aa: CASRKPGQGARKGYEQYF; CDR3nt: TGCGCCAGCAGGAAACCGGGACAGGGGGCGAGAAAAGGCTACGAGCAGTACTTC; abundance: -; j_gene: TRBJ2-7; d_gene: TRBD1; v_gene: TRBV28
CDR3aa: CASSRTGEAREAFF; CDR3nt: TGTGCCAGCAGCAGGACAGGAGAGGCCCGTGAAGCTTTCTTT; abundance: once; j_gene: TRBJ1-1; d_gene: TRBD1; v_gene: TRBV6-5
CDR3aa: CASSPTERNTEAFF; CDR3nt: TGTGCCAGCTCACCGACAGAAAGGAACACTGAAGCTTTCTTT; abundance: -; j_gene: TRBJ1-1; d_gene: -; v_gene: TRBV18
CDR3aa: CASSSNPGTGGTEAFF; CDR3nt: TGTGCCAGCAGCTCAAATCCCGGGACAGGGGGGACTGAAGCTTTCTTT; abundance: -; j_gene: TRBJ1-1; d_gene: TRBD1; v_gene: TRBV7-9
CDR3aa: CASSLSTVLLAKNIQYF; CDR3nt: TGTGCCAGCAGTTTATCGACAGTACTTTTAGCCAAAAACATTCAGTACTTC; abundance: -; j_gene: TRBJ2-4; d_gene: -; v_gene: TRBV28
CDR3aa: CASSYSTSGGHGELFF; CDR3nt: TGTGCCAGCAGTTACTCGACTAGCGGGGGGCACGGGGAGCTGTTTTTT; abundance: -; j_gene: TRBJ2-2; d_gene: TRBD2; v_gene: TRBV6-6
CDR3aa: CASSYGQDEKLFF; CDR3nt: TGTGCCAGCAGTTACGGTCAGGATGAAAAACTGTTTTTT; abundance: -; j_gene: TRBJ1-4; d_gene: -; v_gene: TRBV6-5
CDR3aa: CASSRSGSNSYEQYF; CDR3nt: TGTGCCAGCAGTCGTAGCGGGAGTAACTCCTACGAGCAGTACTTC; abundance: -; j_gene: TRBJ2-7; d_gene: TRBD2; v_gene: TRBV6-6
CDR3aa: CASSARPGTNQFF; CDR3nt: TGTGCCAGCAGCGCCCGGCCCGGGACTAACCAGTTCTTC; abundance: -; j_gene: TRBJ2-1; d_gene: TRBD2; v_gene: TRBV11-3
CDR3aa: CASSVAGAGTNTGELFF; CDR3nt: TGTGCCAGCAGCGTAGCGGGGGCAGGAACGAACACCGGGGAGCTGTTTTTT; abundance: -; j_gene: TRBJ2-2; d_gene: -; v_gene: TRBV9
CDR3aa: CSASTPGGEF; CDR3nt: TGCAGTGCTAGTACCCCAGGGGGCGAGTTC; abundance: -; j_gene: TRBJ1-4; d_gene: TRBD1; v_gene: TRBV20-1
CDR3aa: CASSPRGNTIYF; CDR3nt: TGTGCCAGCAGCCCTCGTGGAAACACCATATATTTT; abundance: -; j_gene: TRBJ1-3; d_gene: -; v_gene: TRBV7-6
CDR3aa: CASSSRQGDTIYF; CDR3nt: TGTGCCAGCAGTTCCCGACAGGGAGACACCATATATTTT; abundance: -; j_gene: TRBJ1-3; d_gene: TRBD1; v_gene: TRBV27
CDR3aa: CASSSLTGGIYNSPLHF; CDR3nt: TGTGCCAGCAGCTCCCTGACAGGGGGTATATATAATTCACCCCTCCACTTT; abundance: -; j_gene: TRBJ1-6; d_gene: TRBD1; v_gene: TRBV2
CDR3aa: CASSHESRTEAFF; CDR3nt: TGCGCCAGCAGTCATGAATCACGGACTGAAGCTTTCTTT; abundance: once; j_gene: TRBJ1-1; d_gene: -; v_gene: TRBV23-1
CDR3aa: CASKGQGAPGSGAGANVLTF; CDR3nt: TGCGCCAGCAAGGGACAGGGGGCTCCGGGGTCTGGTGCTGGGGCCAACGTCCTGACTTTC; abundance: -; j_gene: TRBJ2-6; d_gene: TRBD1; v_gene: TRBV10-1
CDR3aa: CAWSVWGSGETQYF; CDR3nt: TGTGCCTGGAGTGTATGGGGTAGCGGGGAGACCCAGTACTTC; abundance: -; j_gene: TRBJ2-5; d_gene: TRBD2; v_gene: TRBV30
CDR3aa: CASSNRGQAFF; CDR3nt: TGTGCCAGCAGTAACAGGGGGCAAGCTTTCTTT; abundance: -; j_gene: TRBJ1-1; d_gene: TRBD1; v_gene: TRBV6-1
CDR3aa: CASRSPNSRLAGGRYNEQFF; CDR3nt: TGTGCCAGCAGATCCCCCAATAGTCGACTAGCGGGGGGGCGGTACAATGAGCAGTTCTTC; abundance: -; j_gene: TRBJ2-1; d_gene: TRBD2; v_gene: TRBV6-7
CDR3aa: CASSETPPGLASLQETQYF; CDR3nt: TGCGCCAGCAGCGAGACCCCACCGGGACTAGCGAGTCTCCAAGAGACCCAGTACTTC; abundance: few; j_gene: TRBJ2-5; d_gene: TRBD2; v_gene: TRBV5-1
CDR3aa: CASSPDPGIAEQYF; CDR3nt: TGCGCCAGCAGCCCCGACCCCGGGATTGCCGAGCAGTACTTC; abundance: -; j_gene: TRBJ2-7; d_gene: -; v_gene: TRBV5-1
CDR3aa: CASTLTRENSPLHF; CDR3nt: TGTGCCAGCACTCTAACCAGGGAGAACTCACCCCTCCACTTT; abundance: -; j_gene: TRBJ1-6; d_gene: -; v_gene: TRBV6-5
CDR3aa: CARSPFGRWPYEQYF; CDR3nt: TGTGCCAGAAGTCCCTTCGGTAGGTGGCCCTACGAGCAGTACTTC; abundance: -; j_gene: TRBJ2-7; d_gene: -; v_gene: TRBV5-3
CDR3aa: CASSIPDTSGGETQYF; CDR3nt: TGTGCCAGTAGTATTCCGGACACATCTGGTGGAGAGACCCAGTACTTC; abundance: -; j_gene: TRBJ2-5; d_gene: -; v_gene: TRBV19
CDR3aa: CASSPGLAGTPYNEQFF; CDR3nt: TGTGCCAGCAGCCCAGGATTAGCGGGAACCCCCTACAATGAGCAGTTCTTC; abundance: -; j_gene: TRBJ2-1; d_gene: TRBD2; v_gene: TRBV13
CDR3aa: CASSYTSGGRGTQYF; CDR3nt: TGTGCCAGCAGCTATACTAGCGGGGGTCGAGGTACGCAGTATTTT; abundance: -; j_gene: TRBJ2-3; d_gene: TRBD2; v_gene: TRBV7-2
CDR3aa: CASHPTSNQPQHF; CDR3nt: TGTGCCAGCCACCCAACGAGCAATCAGCCCCAGCATTTT; abundance: -; j_gene: TRBJ1-5; d_gene: -; v_gene: TRBV28
CDR3aa: CASSLTASGARRAQFF; CDR3nt: TGTGCCAGCAGCTTAACCGCTAGCGGGGCCCGTCGAGCGCAGTTCTTC; abundance: -; j_gene: TRBJ2-1; d_gene: TRBD2; v_gene: TRBV7-3
CDR3aa: CAWSVLFGTYNEQFF; CDR3nt: TGTGCCTGGAGTGTACTTTTCGGAACCTACAATGAGCAGTTCTTC; abundance: -; j_gene: TRBJ2-1; d_gene: -; v_gene: TRBV30
CDR3aa: CASSFVGPGLYGYTF; CDR3nt: TGTGCCAGCAGCTTTGTTGGGCCGGGGCTCTATGGCTACACCTTC; abundance: -; j_gene: TRBJ1-2; d_gene: -; v_gene: TRBV7-2
CDR3aa: CASSPRSSEGGQPQHF; CDR3nt: TGTGCCAGCTCACCAAGGAGTTCGGAAGGAGGTCAGCCCCAGCATTTT; abundance: -; j_gene: TRBJ1-5; d_gene: -; v_gene: TRBV18